A single sample gave rise to the 28 T cell receptor beta chains below, sequenced in a study of T cells in localized non-small cell lung cancer. Here immunoSEQ multiplex PCR was the method, and the copy in TCRdb shows in-frame clones only, minus some. Here the sample spans 25,000 to 35,000 clones, about 80% being singletons. The material was peripheral blood, obtained before any cancer treatment. The source is a male donor at least 60 years old with stage III squamous cell lung carcinoma.

V gene TRBV11-2 combines with J gene TRBJ2-1; D gene ambiguous. The germline V gene encodes CDR1 SGHAT and CDR2 FQNNGV. Trimming removed 1 base from V and 9 bases from J, with 4 bases in between. CDR3 length: 11 residues. The CDR3 reads CASSLAREQFF. CDR3 in DNA: TGTGCCAGCAGCTTAGCGCGTGAGCAGTTCTTC.

The chain recombines TRBV10-3 with TRBJ2-5, with 8 nucleotides matching TRBD2. The J call is uncertain, as TRBJ2-7 better fits the DNA end. The germline gives CDR1 ENHRY, CDR2 SYGVKD. CDR3 length: 14 residues. This chain's CDR3 is CAISRAGDLYEQYF. CDR3 DNA: TGTGCCATCAGTCGAGCGGGAGATTTGTACGAGCAGTACTTC.

The chain uses TRBV19 and TRBJ2-1, with TRBD2 matching 7 bases. This CDR3 spans 14 amino acids. Germline V gene lookup returns CDR1 LNHDA and CDR2 SQIVND (reference sequence). The V gene end was trimmed by 1 base and the J gene end by 6 bases; junction bases not matched to a gene: 3. The CDR3 is CASSIVGGGNEQFF. The DNA of the CDR3 is TGTGCCAGTAGTATAGTGGGCGGGGGCAATGAGCAGTTCTTC.

The chain uses TRBV19 and TRBJ2-1; TRBD1 is a possible D gene (6 bases). Germline V gene sequence: CDR1 LNHDA, CDR2 SQIVND (reference sequence). V was clipped by 3 bases and J by 4 bases, with 13 bases between them. This CDR3 has 15 amino acids. The CDR3 region has the DNA TGTGCCAGTAGTATGCAAGGACAGTTATACAATGAGCAGTTCTTC. Its protein product is CASSMQGQLYNEQFF. The complete variable domain, with remaining parts taken from reference TRBV19 and TRBJ2-1, reads DGGITQSPKYLFRKEGQNVTLSCEQNLNHDAMYWYRQDPGQGLRLIYYSQIVNDFQKGDIAEGYSVSREKKESFPLTVTSAQKNPTAFYLCASSMQGQLYNEQFFGPGTRLTVL.

This chain links TRBV2 with TRBJ2-7; 8 nucleotides align to TRBD1. The V gene end was trimmed by 6 bases and the J gene end by 5 bases; junction bases not matched to a gene: 12. CDR1 and CDR2 (germline): SNHLY, FYNNEI. There are 15 residues in the CDR3. The CDR3 coding sequence is TGTGCCAGCAGCCTCGCCGGGACAGGTCGTGACGAGCAGTACTTC. Translating it yields CASSLAGTGRDEQYF.

A remark on this clone: The junction does not match germline at one end; this may be a read error. The CDR3 is CASSIGTGGDF. In nucleotides, the CDR3 is TGTGCCAGCAGCATCGGGACAGGGGGGGATTTT. The gene calls are TRBV28 and TRBJ2-3, with 11 nucleotides matching TRBD1. The CDR3 loop spans 11 amino acids. In germline, CDR1 is MDHEN, CDR2 SYDVKM.

The sample holds one count of this clone. The chain uses TRBV6-5 and TRBJ1-1; 7 nucleotides align to TRBD1. Unmatched junction bases numbered 11, after V lost 5 bases and J lost 8 bases. Germline V gene lookup returns CDR1 MNHEY and CDR2 SVGAGI. This CDR3 spans 14 amino acids. The CDR3 DNA is TGTGCCAGCAGTCTCTACTCAGGGGGGTCCGAAGCTTTCTTT. It yields the protein CASSLYSGGSEAFF.

This clone was seen more than once but under ten times. The chain has TRBV27 and TRBJ1-2; the D gene is possibly TRBD1 (5 bases). Trimming took 6 bases from V and 6 from J, leaving 17 bases between them. CDR3 length equals 14 residues. From germline, CDR1 is MNHEY and CDR2 SMNVEV (reference sequence). In DNA form, the CDR3 reads TGTGCCAGCAGGCTCCTCCGAGGGGTCGATGGCTACACCTTC. This sequence encodes CASRLLRGVDGYTF.

The V call is TRBV5-4, the J call TRBJ2-1; D not resolved. The V gene's germline CDR1 is SGHNT and CDR2 YYREEE (reference sequence). Deletions cut 2 bases from V and 8 bases from J, with 8 bases between. This CDR3 region has 12 residues. The CDR3 DNA follows: TGTGCCAGCAGCTTAGGCAGCGATGAGCAGTTCTTC. Translating it yields CASSLGSDEQFF.

V gene TRBV5-4 combines with J gene TRBJ2-5; no definite D call. This CDR3 has 11 amino acids. V lost 0 bases and J 3 bases, leaving 0 bases between the germline ends. In germline, CDR1 is SGHNT, CDR2 YYREEE (reference sequence). The CDR3 is CASSLEETQYF. CDR3 DNA sequence: TGTGCCAGCAGCTTGGAAGAGACCCAGTACTTC.

This clone has a handful of counts. The rearrangement uses TRBV4-1 and TRBJ1-1, with 7 bases that match TRBD1. CDR3 length equals 14 residues. Trimming cost V 2 bases and J 5 bases; bases outside gene matches: 5. Germline V gene sequence: CDR1 MGHRA, CDR2 YSYEKL. CDR3 protein: CASSQPGQRTEAFF. CDR3 sequence (DNA): TGCGCCAGCAGCCAACCGGGACAGAGGACTGAAGCTTTCTTT.

The chain employs TRBV18 and TRBJ2-7, with a weak D call TRBD2 (7 bases). Germline V CDR1 and CDR2: KGHSH, LQKENI. V was pared by 5 bases and J by 5 bases, with 19 bases between. CDR3 length equals 15 residues. The CDR3 spells CASSSRRGSGDEQYF. Written as DNA, the CDR3 is TGTGCCAGCTCATCACGAAGGGGGAGCGGGGACGAGCAGTACTTC.

The chain carries TRBV19 and TRBJ2-1, with D possibly being TRBD2 (5 bases). V was shortened by 5 bases and J by 0 bases, with 14 bases between the two germline ends. Germline CDR1 and CDR2: LNHDA and SQIVND (reference sequence). This CDR3 region has 16 residues. CDR3 sequence (DNA): TGTGCCAGTAGTCCCGACTATCTGAGCTCCTACAATGAGCAGTTCTTC. Protein sequence: CASSPDYLSSYNEQFF.

This clone was seen more than once but under ten times. The chain carries TRBV20-1 and TRBJ2-5; no definite D call. Germline CDR1 is DFQATT and CDR2 is SNEGSKA (reference sequence). The V end was cut by 3 bases, the J end by 1 base, with 3 bases between. The CDR3 sequence is 11 residues long. CDR3 in amino acids: CSASSQETQYF. The CDR3 DNA follows: TGCAGTGCTAGTTCCCAAGAGACCCAGTACTTC.

The gene calls are TRBV7-2 and TRBJ2-5; 14 bases map to TRBD2. V was clipped by 0 bases and J by 5 bases; unmatched bases: 11. The CDR3 covers 19 residues. CDR1 SGHTA and CDR2 FQGNSA come from the germline V gene. This chain's CDR3 is CASSLAGGGLAGGRETQYF. DNA of the CDR3: TGTGCCAGCAGCTTAGCGGGTGGAGGACTAGCGGGAGGTCGTGAGACCCAGTACTTC.

The chain is built from TRBV7-2 and TRBJ2-3, with D unclear. Between the trimmed V and J ends, which lost 2 bases and 2 bases, there was a span of 5 bases. The CDR3 sequence is 13 residues long. Per the germline V gene, CDR1 is SGHTA and CDR2 is FQGNSA. The CDR3 loop reads CASSLSPTDTQYF. The CDR3 DNA sequence: TGTGCCAGCAGCTTATCCCCCACAGATACGCAGTATTTT.

This chain links TRBV27 with TRBJ1-5; D might be TRBD1 (5 bases). With 4 bases removed from V and 1 base from J, the gap between germline ends came to 8 bases. The CDR3 runs 14 residues. Germline V CDR1 and CDR2: MNHEY, SMNVEV (reference sequence). CDR3 nucleotides: TGTGCCAGCAGTTCGACAGCGAGCAATCAGCCCCAGCATTTT. Its protein product is CASSSTASNQPQHF.

This chain joins TRBV27 and TRBJ2-1; 8 nucleotides agree with TRBD2. CDR3 length equals 15 residues. Unmatched junction bases numbered 7, after V lost 6 bases and J lost 3 bases. The V gene's germline CDR1 is MNHEY and CDR2 SMNVEV (reference sequence). CDR3 sequence reads: CASRLAGTSYNEQFF. CDR3 DNA: TGTGCCAGCAGGTTGGCCGGGACTAGCTACAATGAGCAGTTCTTC.

Written as DNA, the CDR3 is TGTGCCAGCAGCCCAAATTCCGGGACAGTACGTGGCTACACCTTC. Residues: CASSPNSGTVRGYTF. V gene TRBV7-8 combines with J gene TRBJ1-2; 7 positions agree with TRBD1. Per germline, CDR1 SGHVS and CDR2 FQNEAQ. The J segment lost 7 bases and the V segment lost 5 bases, leaving 13 bases of the junction unmatched. The CDR3 is made up of 15 amino acids.

The chain recombines TRBV11-2 with TRBJ2-1; D remains unclear. CDR3 length equals 13 residues. CDR1 SGHAT and CDR2 FQNNGV come from the germline V gene. V was clipped by 3 bases and J by 5 bases, with 8 bases between them. In DNA, the CDR3 is TGTGCCAGCAGCTTGGGTCTAAACAATGAGCAGTTCTTC. Amino acid sequence: CASSLGLNNEQFF.

The chain carries TRBV6-5 and TRBJ2-1, with 9 bases lining up with TRBD1. The germline V gene has CDR1 MNHEY and CDR2 SVGAGI. The CDR3 sequence is 13 residues long. V was clipped by 0 bases and J by 13 bases; unmatched bases: 4. CDR3 amino acids: CASSYSWTGDQFF. The DNA of the CDR3 is TGTGCCAGCAGTTACTCTTGGACAGGGGATCAGTTCTTC.

The CDR3 protein is CASSARLGGYYEQYF. In DNA, the CDR3 is TGCGCCAGCAGCGCCCGACTAGGAGGGTACTACGAGCAGTACTTC. This rearrangement joins TRBV4-1 to TRBJ2-7; D may be TRBD2 (6 bases). Deletions cut 5 bases from V and 3 bases from J, with 17 bases between. Germline V CDR1 and CDR2: MGHRA, YSYEKL. CDR3 length equals 15 residues.

The chain has TRBV7-6 and TRBJ1-1; 9 positions agree with TRBD1. V lost 4 bases and J lost 4; bases outside the gene matches: 7. The CDR3 extends over 15 amino acids. CDR1 SGHVS and CDR2 FNYEAQ come from the germline V gene. CDR3 coding DNA: TGTGCCAGCAGCTCCCGGACAGGGGCGAGCACTGAAGCTTTCTTT. Residues: CASSSRTGASTEAFF.

Details on this clone: This sample also contains other DNA sequences that code for the same CDR3. The CDR3 coding sequence is TGTGCCAGCAGTCACAATGAGCAGTTCTTC. Amino acid sequence: CASSHNEQFF. The gene calls are TRBV7-2 and TRBJ2-1, with D uncertain. Trimming took off 6 bases at V and 5 bases at J, with 2 bases between the two ends. The CDR3 length is 10 residues. Germline V CDR1 and CDR2: SGHTA, FQGNSA.

The chain combines TRBV29-1 with TRBJ2-1, with D maybe TRBD2 (7 bases). The CDR3 is 13 residues long. CDR1 SQVTM and CDR2 ANQGSEA come from the germline V gene. The CDR3 spells CSRAGAPYNEQFF. CDR3 nucleotides: TGCAGTCGGGCGGGGGCCCCCTACAATGAGCAGTTCTTC.

The CDR3 spells CASSTSSWAPEQYF. The CDR3 DNA reads TGCGCCAGCAGCACCTCATCATGGGCTCCCGAGCAGTACTTC. The rearrangement joins TRBV4-3 to TRBJ2-7; D not resolved. Trimming took 5 bases from V and 6 from J, leaving 17 bases between them. There are 14 residues in the CDR3. CDR1 and CDR2 from the germline V gene are LGHNA and YSLEER.

The chain recombines TRBV7-9 with TRBJ2-2, with 7 bases lining up with TRBD1. The CDR3 extends over 15 amino acids. The V segment lost 6 bases and the J segment 0 bases; nucleotides outside the gene matches: 4. Germline V CDR1 and CDR2: SEHNR, FQNEAQ (reference sequence). The CDR3 region is CASSRQGSNTGELFF. The CDR3 DNA sequence: TGTGCCAGCAGTCGACAGGGTTCGAACACCGGGGAGCTGTTTTTT. The variable domain in full, with the rest retrieved from reference TRBV7-9 and TRBJ2-2, is DTGVSQNPRHKITKRGQNVTFRCDPISEHNRLYWYRQTLGQGPEFLTYFQNEAQLEKSRLLSDRFSAERPKGSFSTLEIQRTEQGDSAMYLCASSRQGSNTGELFFGEGSRLTVL.

The chain uses TRBV4-2 and TRBJ2-3; 8 bases fit TRBD2. V was clipped by 0 bases and J by 2 bases; unmatched bases: 4. This CDR3 is 16 amino acids long. Germline CDR1 and CDR2: LGHNA and YNFKEQ. The CDR3 DNA reads as TGTGCCAGCAGCCAAGAATTAGCGGGGTACACAGATACGCAGTATTTT. Translation: CASSQELAGYTDTQYF.